This T cell receptor beta chain was captured in a study of cytomegalovirus exposure and HLA in healthy donors. The CDR3 runs 15 residues. Germline CDR1 is ENHRY and CDR2 is SYGVKD. Trimming at V came to 6 bases and at J to 4 bases, leaving 9 bases not matched to a gene. Donors sampled were nominally healthy, though unrecorded immune exposures were likely. This clone was observed a single time. Its antigen is unidentified. The sample holds other DNA sequences that translate to the same CDR3. Study-wide points: In an earlier analysis, productive rearrangement rates for most beta V segments clustered near 87% or 30%. Later genetic work tied a missense DCLRE1C variant to beta-chain V and J trimming.

The PCR employed 60 Vbeta primers together with 13 Jbeta primers. Method: immunoSEQ multiplex PCR; TCRdb's copy keeps in-frame clones and lacks some. Seen here are approximately 270,000 clones, 80% observed once, and the top ten hold approximately 0.3%. The origin of this receptor is a girl aged 2 to 10 in good health and CMV-seronegative. The V gene is TRBV10-3, the J gene TRBJ1-1; 9 nucleotides align to TRBD1. Sequenced input: PBMCs. CDR3 sequence: CAISNTGTGTTEAFF. The CDR3 bases are TGTGCCATCAGCAACACCGGGACAGGGACCACTGAAGCTTTCTTT.